These T cell receptor beta chains were read from a single sample in a study of technical replicates of blood from a few donors. Sequenced by immunoSEQ multiplex PCR; TCRdb stores in-frame clones only, minus some. This sample has approximately 90,000 clones, with around 96% found just once. The sample taken for sequencing was T cells isolated from PBMCs. The origin of the receptors is a human donor in good health. Both conserved end residues are part of each CDR3. The D gene is left open where the match is weak. Only some rows state a clone size, as once, few, many or a class for expanded clones.

V gene	D gene	J gene	clone size	CDR3 protein	CDR3 DNA
TRBV29-1	NA	TRBJ2-7	NA	CSVEDLRDGRGEQYF	TGCAGCGTTGAAGATCTCCGAGACGGCCGAGGGGAGCAGTACTTC
TRBV19	TRBD1	TRBJ2-7	once	CASRGTGNDEQYF	TGTGCCAGTAGGGGGACAGGGAACGACGAGCAGTACTTC
TRBV10-1	TRBD1	TRBJ2-7	NA	CASSRDRDREQYF	TGCGCCAGCAGCCGGGACAGGGATCGCGAGCAGTACTTC
TRBV11-2	NA	TRBJ2-7	NA	CASSPSSGQYF	TGTGCCAGCAGCCCTTCCAGCGGGCAGTACTTC
TRBV6-1	TRBD1	TRBJ1-2	NA	CASSVGDRQYGYTF	TGTGCCAGCAGCGTAGGGGACAGGCAATATGGCTACACCTTC
TRBV5-4	TRBD2	TRBJ2-3	NA	CASSFTSEASTDTQYF	TGTGCCAGCAGCTTCACTAGCGAGGCTAGCACAGATACGCAGTATTTT
TRBV6-5	NA	TRBJ1-3	NA	CASRSPGSGNTIYF	TGTGCCAGCAGATCACCAGGCTCTGGAAACACCATATATTTT
TRBV6-1	NA	TRBJ2-4	NA	CASSEQDTLAKNIQYF	TGTGCCAGCAGTGAGCAGGATACTTTAGCCAAAAACATTCAGTACTTC
TRBV7-9	TRBD1	TRBJ2-7	NA	CASSPRDRNYEQYF	TGTGCCAGCAGCCCAAGGGACAGAAACTACGAGCAGTACTTC
TRBV9	NA	TRBJ1-1	NA	CASGHSQDGWSTEAFF	TGTGCCAGCGGACATTCACAGGATGGTTGGAGCACTGAAGCTTTCTTT
TRBV27	TRBD2	TRBJ2-7	NA	CASRPGGLVGEQYF	TGTGCCAGCAGACCCGGAGGACTAGTTGGCGAGCAGTACTTC
TRBV7-9	TRBD1	TRBJ2-7	NA	CASSVGDRHRSYEQYF	TGTGCCAGCAGCGTTGGGGACAGACACCGCTCCTACGAGCAGTACTTC
TRBV7-3	NA	TRBJ2-1	NA	CASSFPLLVADSYNEQFF	TGTGCCAGCAGCTTTCCCCTCCTGGTGGCGGACTCCTACAATGAGCAGTTCTTC
TRBV6-5	NA	TRBJ1-4	NA	CASSPGLTNEKLFF	TGTGCCAGCAGCCCAGGTTTAACTAATGAAAAACTGTTTTTT
TRBV27	NA	TRBJ2-5	NA	CASSLSRYGQETQYF	TGTGCCAGCAGTTTATCGAGGTACGGCCAAGAGACCCAGTACTTC
TRBV9	TRBD2	TRBJ2-3	NA	CASSVGGGRVTDTQYF	TGTGCCAGCAGCGTAGGAGGCGGGAGGGTAACAGATACGCAGTATTTT
TRBV28	NA	TRBJ1-5	once	CASSMDRAYQPQHF	TGTGCCAGCAGTATGGACAGAGCGTATCAGCCCCAGCATTTT
TRBV6-5	NA	TRBJ2-1	NA	CASSQGQSFYNEQFF	TGTGCCAGCAGCCAAGGACAGTCTTTCTACAATGAGCAGTTCTTC
TRBV7-9	TRBD1	TRBJ2-7	NA	CASSLAGQGTHEQYF	TGTGCCAGCAGCTTAGCGGGACAGGGCACCCACGAGCAGTACTTC
TRBV25-1	NA	TRBJ1-3	NA	CASSEWREGNTIYF	TGTGCCAGCAGTGAATGGCGGGAGGGAAACACCATATATTTT